Listed here are 21 T cell receptor beta chains from one sample, sequenced in a study of CD8+CD57+ T cells in acquired aplastic anemia. Genomic DNA acted as the template from which TCR beta VDJ combination and CDR3 sequence profiling were carried out. TCRdb reprocessed the reads via MiXCR and lists one record per CDR3 protein. This sample yields around 180,000 distinct CDR3 sequences, of which 63% are seen a single time; 45% to 50% belongs to the top ten. Sequenced: sorted CD4+, CD8+, or CD8+CD57+ T cells (not recorded which) from PBMCs. These receptors came from a human donor in good health.

Note on this clonotype: Because the CDR3 is missing its conserved closing phenylalanine or tryptophan, this is likely a read error. The J gene is TRBJ1-1, the V gene TRBV7-2; no clear D gene. V was clipped by 1 base and J by 0 bases, with 6 bases between them. CDR1 is SGHTA, CDR2 FQGNSA, per germline. The CDR3 sequence is 14 residues long. CDR3: CASSLGPVNTEAFS. DNA for the CDR3: TGTGCCAGCAGCTTAGGACCAGTGAACACTGAAGCTTTCTCT.

This clonotype was recorded at least ten times. This chain links TRBV12-5 with TRBJ2-7; the D is unclear. The V gene lost 7 bases and the J gene lost 0 bases, with 10 bases spanning the gap. The CDR3 spans 13 residues. CDR1 is LGHNT and CDR2 is FRNRAP in the germline V gene. This chain's CDR3 is CASEKESSYEQYF. CDR3 nucleotides: TGTGCTAGTGAGAAGGAGAGCTCCTACGAGCAGTACTTC.

This clonotype was found once. The CDR3 does not end in the conserved phenylalanine or tryptophan, so this is likely a read error. It is unclear where the CDR3 begins or ends on the DNA, so no DNA is shown, and the CDR3 is as TCRdb lists it. The rearrangement joins TRBV19 to TRBJ1-1; the tabulated D call, TRBD1, remains unverified against the DNA. Germline V lookup: CDR1 LNHDA, CDR2 SQIVND (reference sequence). Counting both end residues, the CDR3 totals 22 amino acids. This chain's CDR3 is CASSADRGAEAFFGQGTGHCQS.

The chain links TRBV24-1 to TRBJ2-3; possibly TRBD2 for D (5 bases). The CDR3 consists of 14 residues. Trimming shortened V by 3 bases and J by 5 bases, and 11 bases separated the two germline ends. CDR1 and CDR2 (germline): KGHDR, SFDVKD. In DNA, the CDR3 is TGTGCCACCAGTGATCCCCCTCGGGGAGATACGCAGTATTTT. This encodes CATSDPPRGDTQYF.

The genes are TRBV2 and TRBJ2-7; D may correspond to TRBD1 or TRBD2 (5 bases each). The J call is in doubt because the DNA end fits TRBJ2-5 better. This CDR3 has 14 residues. The germline CDR1 and CDR2 sequences are SNHLY and FYNNEI. As DNA, the CDR3 is TGTGCCAGCCTTGGGGACGCGCCTGTGGGGACCCAGTACTTC. It encodes CASLGDAPVGTQYF.

The chain is built from TRBV7-2 and TRBJ2-1, with 8 bases matching TRBD2. The CDR3 sequence is 14 residues long. Germline CDR1 and CDR2: SGHTA and FQGNSA. The V and J ends lost 6 bases and 6 bases, in that order; junction bases with no gene match: 7. DNA of the CDR3: TGTGCCAGCAGTACCACTAGCGGATTCAATGAGCAGTTCTTC. This sequence encodes CASSTTSGFNEQFF.

The chain carries TRBV5-1 and TRBJ1-2; maybe TRBD1 (6 bases). Germline V lookup: CDR1 SGHRS, CDR2 YFSETQ. The CDR3 is 13 residues long. The V end was cut by 5 bases, the J end by 7 bases, with 15 bases between. In DNA, the CDR3 is TGCGCCAGCAGTGAACAGGGAAGAGGTGGCTACACCTTC. Translating gives CASSEQGRGGYTF. Drawing the rest from reference TRBV5-1 and TRBJ1-2, the complete variable domain is KAGVTQTPRYLIKTRGQQVTLSCSPISGHRSVSWYQQTPGQGLQFLFEYFSETQRNKGNFPGRFSGRQFSNSRSEMNVSTLELGDSALYLCASSEQGRGGYTFGSGTRLTVV.

The chain has TRBV10-1 and TRBJ2-5; maybe TRBD1 (6 bases). Trimming stripped 3 bases from V and 1 base from J, with 12 bases between. The CDR3 sequence is 15 residues long. From germline, CDR1 is WNHNN and CDR2 SYGVQD (reference sequence). CDR3 coding DNA: TGCGCCAGCAGTGATAGTCTGGACAGCCAAGAGACCCAGTACTTC. Translated, it gives CASSDSLDSQETQYF.

This clonotype was observed many times. Germline is not matched at one junction end, which may reflect a read error. V and J are TRBV25-1 and TRBJ2-1; TRBD2 might be the D (5 bases). Germline CDR1 and CDR2: MGHDK and SYGVNS. The CDR3 has 11 amino acids. CDR3 residues: CASSESLREFF. In DNA, the CDR3 is TGTGCCAGCAGCGAATCTCTGCGGGAGTTCTTC.

The chain carries TRBV20-1 and TRBJ2-5; D is uncertain. The V gene lost 5 bases and the J gene lost 3 bases, with 7 bases spanning the gap. Per germline, CDR1 DFQATT and CDR2 SNEGSKA (reference sequence). The CDR3 runs to 11 residues. Written as DNA, the CDR3 is TGCAGTGCTCAGCAGAAAGAGACCCAGTACTTC. This sequence encodes CSAQQKETQYF.

The rearrangement uses TRBV19 and TRBJ1-4; the D is unclear. The CDR3 has 13 residues. V lost 6 bases to trimming and J lost 7 bases, with 12 bases between them. Germline V gene data show CDR1 as LNHDA and CDR2 as SQIVND (reference sequence). DNA of the CDR3: TGTGCCAGTAGACCCGGACTGGGTGAAAAACTGTTTTTT. Protein sequence: CASRPGLGEKLFF. The full variable domain, in which reference TRBV19 and TRBJ1-4 provide the parts outside the CDR3, is DGGITQSPKYLFRKEGQNVTLSCEQNLNHDAMYWYRQDPGQGLRLIYYSQIVNDFQKGDIAEGYSVSREKKESFPLTVTSAQKNPTAFYLCASRPGLGEKLFFGSGTQLSVL.

This chain uses TRBV5-6 with TRBJ1-1, with D perhaps TRBD1 (6 bases). The CDR3 sequence is 14 residues long. CDR1 is SGHDT, CDR2 YYEEEE, per germline. Trimming stripped 0 bases from V and 5 bases from J, with 11 bases between. This chain's CDR3 is CASSLAGGMTEAFF. DNA of the CDR3: TGTGCCAGCAGCTTGGCGGGGGGCATGACTGAAGCTTTCTTT. The full variable domain, its missing parts supplied by reference TRBV5-6 and TRBJ1-1, is DAGVTQSPTHLIKTRGQQVTLRCSPKSGHDTVSWYQQALGQGPQFIFQYYEEEERQRGNFPDRFSGHQFPNYSSELNVNALLLGDSALYLCASSLAGGMTEAFFGQGTRLTVV.

The rearrangement uses TRBV7-2 and TRBJ2-7; D might be TRBD1 (5 bases). Germline lookup yields CDR1 SGHTA and CDR2 FQGNSA. Trimming removed 0 bases at V and 2 bases at J, with 14 bases between. This CDR3 has 16 amino acids. The CDR3 DNA reads TGTGCCAGCAGCTTAGCTGGGGCTAGAAGCCCCTACGAGCAGTACTTC. Protein: CASSLAGARSPYEQYF.

The genes are TRBV5-4 and TRBJ2-5, with D maybe TRBD1 (5 bases). Trimming removed 0 bases at V and 5 bases at J, with 11 bases between. The CDR3 has 14 amino acids. Germline V gives CDR1 SGHNT, CDR2 YYREEE (reference sequence). As DNA, the CDR3 is TGTGCCAGCAGCTTGGTTCAGGGCCAGGAGACCCAGTACTTC. It translates to CASSLVQGQETQYF.

The rearrangement links TRBV7-9 to TRBJ1-6; 8 bases are shared with TRBD1. With V trimmed by 4 bases and J by 8 bases, 10 bases remained unmatched. Germline V lookup: CDR1 SEHNR, CDR2 FQNEAQ (reference sequence). CDR3 length: 16 amino acids. CDR3 DNA: TGTGCCAGCAGCTCCGCCGGGACAGGCCAGCATTCACCCCTCCACTTT. Amino acid sequence: CASSSAGTGQHSPLHF.

In its sample, this clonotype was seen many times. The chain links TRBV5-6 to TRBJ2-7, with TRBD2 identical over 9 bases. This CDR3 is 14 amino acids long. Losses at the gene ends were 5 bases for V and 4 bases for J; bases not matched to a gene: 7. The germline CDR1 and CDR2 sequences are SGHDT and YYEEEE. CDR3 DNA: TGTGCCAGCAGTATCGGGACTAGCCCGTACGAGCAGTACTTC. This sequence encodes CASSIGTSPYEQYF.

This clonotype was seen only once. The rearrangement links TRBV7-9 to TRBJ2-7, with TRBD2 matching over 7 bases. The V segment lost 5 bases and the J segment 1 base; nucleotides outside the gene matches: 11. Per the germline V gene, CDR1 is SEHNR and CDR2 is FQNEAQ (reference sequence). The CDR3 covers 16 residues. CDR3 bases: TGTGCCAGCAGCCGGGGGGTCCCACCAGGTTCCTACGAGCAGTACTTC. Protein sequence: CASSRGVPPGSYEQYF.

At least ten counts were recorded for this clonotype. This chain links TRBV5-1 with TRBJ2-7; no clear D gene. This CDR3 spans 15 amino acids. Trimming took off 0 bases at V and 3 bases at J, with 13 bases between the two ends. The germline V gene has CDR1 SGHRS and CDR2 YFSETQ. This CDR3 reads CASSLARGRYYEQYF. The DNA for the CDR3 is TGCGCCAGCAGCTTGGCCCGCGGACGGTACTACGAGCAGTACTTC. The full variable domain, its missing parts supplied by reference TRBV5-1 and TRBJ2-7, is KAGVTQTPRYLIKTRGQQVTLSCSPISGHRSVSWYQQTPGQGLQFLFEYFSETQRNKGNFPGRFSGRQFSNSRSEMNVSTLELGDSALYLCASSLARGRYYEQYFGPGTRLTVT.

The genes are TRBV10-3 and TRBJ2-7; D assignment may be TRBD1 or TRBD2 (6 bases each). Per germline, CDR1 ENHRY and CDR2 SYGVKD. The CDR3 covers 14 residues. Trimming took 6 bases from V and 5 from J, leaving 17 bases between them. CDR3 sequence: CAISGGIGGDEQYF. Here the CDR3 DNA reads TGTGCCATCAGCGGAGGGATCGGGGGCGACGAGCAGTACTTC.

The chain carries TRBV15 and TRBJ1-2; D might be TRBD1 (6 bases). The V and J ends lost 3 bases and 3 bases respectively, with 17 bases between them. Germline CDR1 reads LNHNV; CDR2 reads YYDKDF (reference sequence). CDR3 size: 16 residues. The CDR3 nucleotides are TGTGCCACCAGCAGTTCCTTCCCCCGGACAGACTATGGCTACACCTTC. This encodes CATSSSFPRTDYGYTF.

The sample holds a few counts of this clonotype. This chain joins TRBV28 and TRBJ2-3; D tentatively fits TRBD1 or TRBD2 (5 bases each). The germline V gene has CDR1 MDHEN and CDR2 SYDVKM. The germline V and J ends were trimmed by 5 bases and 3 bases, with 15 bases remaining between them. The CDR3 contains 15 residues. In nucleotides, the CDR3 is TGTGCCAGCAGTCGCTTGGGGGAAATAACAGATACGCAGTATTTT. Translated: CASSRLGEITDTQYF. The full variable domain, with the rest looked up from reference TRBV28 and TRBJ2-3, is DVKVTQSSRYLVKRTGEKVFLECVQDMDHENMFWYRQDPGLGLRLIYFSYDVKMKEKGDIPEGYSVSREKKERFSLILESASTNQTSMYLCASSRLGEITDTQYFGPGTRLTVL.